These T cell receptor beta chains were read from a single sample in a study of blood T cell repertoires in COVID-19. Data came from immunoSEQ multiplex PCR; TCRdb stores just in-frame clones and leaves some out. The sample lists roughly 250,000 clones; about 85% were seen once. Input material: peripheral blood. Receptor source: a human donor with COVID-19, enrolled during active disease. The donor label of this sample is uncertain. Both conserved end residues are part of each CDR3.

v_gene: TRBV7-3
j_gene: TRBJ1-1
CDR3aa: CASSPQGQGKRKNTEAFF

v_gene: TRBV5-6
j_gene: TRBJ2-3
CDR3aa: CASSPDLGEGTDTQYF

v_gene: TRBV5-1
j_gene: TRBJ2-1
CDR3aa: CASSLDYQAHEQFF

v_gene: TRBV30
j_gene: TRBJ1-4
CDR3aa: CAWSVSLPTNEKLFF

v_gene: TRBV6-2/TRBV6-3
j_gene: TRBJ2-3
CDR3aa: CASRRDRGSTDTQYF

v_gene: TRBV21-1
j_gene: TRBJ1-1
CDR3aa: CASSNPGQGDNTEAFF

v_gene: TRBV7-2
j_gene: TRBJ2-5
CDR3aa: CASSSGGQGVGETQYF

v_gene: TRBV11-3
j_gene: TRBJ2-3
CDR3aa: CASSSTSGETDTQYF

v_gene: TRBV9
j_gene: TRBJ1-6
CDR3aa: CASSARPPTTRTGRAPPLHF

v_gene: TRBV7-3
j_gene: TRBJ2-3
CDR3aa: CASSELAYSTDTQYF

v_gene: TRBV28
j_gene: TRBJ2-7
CDR3aa: CASSFGKWGEESEQYF

v_gene: TRBV5-8
j_gene: TRBJ2-3
CDR3aa: CASSYGLPSVDTQYF

v_gene: TRBV9
j_gene: TRBJ2-5
CDR3aa: CASSVDRVQTQYF

v_gene: TRBV7-2
j_gene: TRBJ1-2
CDR3aa: CASSLAGGAAYGYTF

v_gene: TRBV3-1/TRBV3-2
j_gene: TRBJ2-5
CDR3aa: CASSLAGDETQYF

v_gene: TRBV12-3/TRBV12-4
j_gene: TRBJ1-2
CDR3aa: CASSLRGDGYTF

v_gene: TRBV28
j_gene: TRBJ2-3
CDR3aa: CASGSVDTQYF

v_gene: TRBV19
j_gene: TRBJ2-1
CDR3aa: CASSQGGDYNEQFF

v_gene: TRBV28
j_gene: TRBJ2-5
CDR3aa: CASSFWAAGARETQYF

v_gene: TRBV19
j_gene: TRBJ1-4
CDR3aa: CASSVTGAYEKLFF

v_gene: TRBV5-1
j_gene: TRBJ2-1
CDR3aa: CASSLGLAGPSSYNEQFF

v_gene: TRBV15
j_gene: TRBJ1-1
CDR3aa: CATRDNAIEAFF

v_gene: TRBV6-5
j_gene: TRBJ1-5
CDR3aa: CASRGQGAFNQPQHF

v_gene: TRBV6-2/TRBV6-3
j_gene: TRBJ2-7
CDR3aa: CASSGESRGAYEQYF

v_gene: TRBV24-1
j_gene: TRBJ1-5
CDR3aa: CATSDLSGAGNQPQHF

v_gene: TRBV7-9
j_gene: TRBJ2-1
CDR3aa: CASSSDRGIYNEQFF

v_gene: TRBV5-1
j_gene: TRBJ1-2
CDR3aa: CASSLALGLYGYTF

v_gene: TRBV30
j_gene: TRBJ1-2
CDR3aa: CAWKTWRGRGGYTF

v_gene: TRBV10-3
j_gene: TRBJ2-7
CDR3aa: CAISGRDRAREQYF

v_gene: TRBV28
j_gene: TRBJ1-2
CDR3aa: CASMGPPGVGGYTF

v_gene: TRBV28
j_gene: TRBJ1-1
CDR3aa: CASSPTSGPNTEAFF

v_gene: TRBV10-1
j_gene: TRBJ2-3
CDR3aa: CASTEGAGADTQYF

v_gene: TRBV28
j_gene: TRBJ2-2
CDR3aa: CASSLRGGDPGGTGELFF

v_gene: TRBV11-1
j_gene: TRBJ1-1
CDR3aa: CASSPGGPEAFF

v_gene: TRBV24-1
j_gene: TRBJ2-1
CDR3aa: CATSLGHPVYNEQFF

v_gene: TRBV6-5
j_gene: TRBJ1-3
CDR3aa: CASSSDSFSGNTIYF

v_gene: TRBV27
j_gene: TRBJ1-2
CDR3aa: CATRAEDYGYTF

v_gene: TRBV5-4
j_gene: TRBJ1-2
CDR3aa: CASSPETGDYVGYTF